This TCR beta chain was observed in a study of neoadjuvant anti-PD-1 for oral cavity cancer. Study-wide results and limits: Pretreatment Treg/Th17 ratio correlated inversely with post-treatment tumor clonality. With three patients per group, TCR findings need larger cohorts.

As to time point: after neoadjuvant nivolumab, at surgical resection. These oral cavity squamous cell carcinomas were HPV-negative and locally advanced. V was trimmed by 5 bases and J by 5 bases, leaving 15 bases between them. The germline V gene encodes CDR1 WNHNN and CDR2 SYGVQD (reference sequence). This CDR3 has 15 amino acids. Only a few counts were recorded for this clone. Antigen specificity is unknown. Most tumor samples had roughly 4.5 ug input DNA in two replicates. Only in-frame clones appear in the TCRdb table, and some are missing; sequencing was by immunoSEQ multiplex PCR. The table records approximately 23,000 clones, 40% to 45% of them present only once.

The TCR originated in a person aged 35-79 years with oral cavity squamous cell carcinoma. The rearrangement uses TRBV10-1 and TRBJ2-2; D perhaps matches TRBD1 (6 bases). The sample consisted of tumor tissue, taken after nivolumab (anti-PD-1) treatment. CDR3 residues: CASSSRQAGTGELFF. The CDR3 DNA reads TGCGCCAGCAGTTCCAGACAGGCAGGGACCGGGGAGCTGTTTTTT.